The 21 T cell receptor beta chains reported below all come from one sample, sequenced in a study of shared T cell receptors in the human thymus. TCRdb's table, derived via immunoSEQ multiplex PCR, lists solely in-frame clones and lacks some. Here the sample spans 700,000 or so clones, 70% to 90% being singletons. These records were also assigned to another study, of human thymus T cells.

Sample: thymocytes. The origin of the receptors is a girl less than two years old with a congenital heart defect.

The chain recombines TRBV4-1 with TRBJ1-2; D is perhaps TRBD1 (5 bases). The germline CDR1 and CDR2 sequences are MGHRA and YSYEKL. Deletions cut 1 base from V and 4 bases from J, with 10 bases between. There are 14 residues in the CDR3. CDR3 coding DNA: TGCGCCAGCAGCCAAGGTATTAGGGGCTATGGCTACACCTTC. This sequence encodes CASSQGIRGYGYTF.

The V gene is TRBV21-1, the J gene TRBJ2-7; the D call of TRBD2 is as the table states it, not checked on the DNA. TRBV21-1 represents a pseudogene. This CDR3 contains 16 residues. The CDR3 loop reads CASSPQLRDCAYEQYF. The DNA of the CDR3 is TGTGCCAGCAGCCCCCAACTCCGGGACTGCGCCTACGAGCAGTACTTC.

This clone was counted only a few times. The chain recombines TRBV28 with TRBJ2-7, with D possibly matching TRBD1 (6 bases). Germline V gives CDR1 MDHEN, CDR2 SYDVKM. CDR3 length equals 14 residues. Trimming shortened V by 1 base and J by 2 bases, and 9 bases separated the two germline ends. In nucleotides, the CDR3 is TGTGCCAGCAGTTTATTGTCAGGGGCCTACGAGCAGTACTTC. The encoded protein is CASSLLSGAYEQYF.

This chain connects TRBV13 to TRBJ2-7; 8 positions agree with TRBD1. Trimming removed 2 bases from V and 3 bases from J; junction bases left unmatched: 6. The germline V gene has CDR1 PRHDT and CDR2 FYEKMQ (reference sequence). The CDR3 contains 15 residues. CDR3 DNA sequence: TGTGCCAGCAGCTTATTTGGAGGGACAGGCTACGAGCAGTACTTC. Amino acid sequence: CASSLFGGTGYEQYF.

This clone is a singleton in its sample. The chain has TRBV28 and TRBJ2-1; D perhaps matches TRBD1 (6 bases). With 1 base removed from V and 11 bases from J, the gap between germline ends came to 15 bases. The CDR3 has 14 residues. Germline-derived CDR1 and CDR2 are MDHEN and SYDVKM. The CDR3 reads CASSLSGAGDKQFF. CDR3 coding DNA: TGTGCCAGCAGTTTATCCGGGGCTGGGGACAAGCAGTTCTTC.

This sequence joins TRBV9 and TRBJ2-3; 7 positions agree with TRBD1. Germline CDR1 SGDLS, CDR2 YYNGEE. J gave up 2 bases and V 4 bases, and 7 bases lay outside the gene matches. The length of the CDR3 is 15 residues. CDR3 region: CASSIRDSLTDTQYF. For the CDR3, the DNA is TGTGCCAGCAGCATACGGGACAGCCTCACAGATACGCAGTATTTT.

The chain carries TRBV5-1 and TRBJ1-1, with D hard to call. CDR3 length: 18 amino acids. From germline, CDR1 is SGHRS and CDR2 YFSETQ. Trimming left V 0 bases short and J 0 bases short, with 18 bases between. Here the CDR3 DNA reads TGCGCCAGCAGCTTGGGGATCTACGGGGTACACATGAACACTGAAGCTTTCTTT. Protein sequence: CASSLGIYGVHMNTEAFF.

This clone was seen only a few times. This rearrangement joins TRBV4-3 to TRBJ2-5; 11 bases match TRBD2. The CDR3 loop spans 18 amino acids. Germline values: CDR1 LGHNA, CDR2 YSLEER. The trim removed 0 bases at V and 2 bases at J, leaving 8 bases unmatched. The CDR3 is CASSQDGLAGGLQETQYF. The CDR3 region has the DNA TGCGCCAGCAGCCAAGACGGTCTAGCGGGGGGACTACAAGAGACCCAGTACTTC.

V is TRBV2 and J is TRBJ1-3; D is unclear. Germline V CDR1 and CDR2: SNHLY, FYNNEI. The CDR3 totals 15 residues. V was trimmed by 8 bases and J by 0 bases, leaving 14 bases between them. The CDR3 sequence is CASSLARPSGNTIYF. The DNA of the CDR3 is TGTGCCAGCTCCCTAGCAAGGCCCTCTGGAAACACCATATATTTT.

V gene TRBV19 combines with J gene TRBJ1-2, with D unclear. The CDR3 has 14 residues. V lost 4 bases and J lost 6, with 15 bases in between. Germline CDR1 is LNHDA and CDR2 is SQIVND (reference sequence). CDR3: CASSTPRSRNGYTF. For the CDR3, the DNA is TGTGCCAGTAGTACCCCACGGAGTAGAAATGGCTACACCTTC.

The chain couples TRBV5-4 to TRBJ1-2; D is ambiguous. V shed 0 bases and J shed 0 bases, with 12 bases lying between them. Germline assignment: CDR1 SGHNT and CDR2 YYREEE (reference sequence). The CDR3 has 16 residues. The CDR3 is CASSLEELGSNYGYTF. The CDR3 DNA reads TGTGCCAGCAGCTTGGAGGAGCTAGGTTCTAACTATGGCTACACCTTC. The full variable domain, its missing parts supplied by reference TRBV5-4 and TRBJ1-2, is ETGVTQSPTHLIKTRGQQVTLRCSSQSGHNTVSWYQQALGQGPQFIFQYYREEENGRGNFPPRFSGLQFPNYSSELNVNALELDDSALYLCASSLEELGSNYGYTFGSGTRLTVV.

This clone was detected only once. V is TRBV6-1 and J is TRBJ2-7; D might be TRBD1 (5 bases). Germline V lookup: CDR1 MNHNS, CDR2 SASEGT. Trimming stripped 4 bases from V and 0 bases from J, with 16 bases between. The CDR3 totals 16 residues. The CDR3 reads CASSAFRGVSSYEQYF. The CDR3 DNA reads TGTGCCAGCAGTGCGTTTAGGGGTGTCAGCTCCTACGAGCAGTACTTC.

The rearrangement links TRBV6-5 to TRBJ2-5; TRBD1 matches at 7 bases. Germline loops: CDR1 MNHEY, CDR2 SVGAGI. This CDR3 contains 16 residues. V shed 1 base and J 4 bases; nucleotides not matched to a gene: 9. CDR3 sequence: CASSYFSRQGGETQYF. The CDR3 coding sequence is TGTGCCAGCAGTTACTTCAGTCGACAGGGCGGAGAGACCCAGTACTTC.

CDR3 sequence: CASRYRGPSGNTIYF. CDR3 sequence (DNA): TGTGCCAGCAGGTACAGGGGCCCCTCTGGAAACACCATATATTTT. The chain combines TRBV2 with TRBJ1-3; 7 bases align to TRBD1. Losses at the gene ends were 6 bases for V and 0 bases for J; bases not matched to a gene: 5. Germline V gene lookup returns CDR1 SNHLY and CDR2 FYNNEI. The CDR3 spans 15 residues.

Written as DNA, the CDR3 is TGTGCCAGCAGTCTCACAACGAACACTGAAGCTTTCTTT. This sequence encodes CASSLTTNTEAFF. The V gene is TRBV25-1, the J gene TRBJ1-1; D is unresolved. This CDR3 is built from 13 residues. V was pared by 5 bases and J by 1 base, with 8 bases between. Germline loops: CDR1 MGHDK, CDR2 SYGVNS.

This clone was seen a handful of times. The chain employs TRBV5-1 and TRBJ1-1, with D tentatively TRBD1 (5 bases). The CDR3 totals 17 residues. Trimming took 3 bases from V and 1 from J, leaving 19 bases between them. Germline V gene sequence: CDR1 SGHRS, CDR2 YFSETQ. This CDR3 is CASSCRYSGRENTEAFF. CDR3 nucleotide sequence: TGCGCCAGCAGCTGCCGATACTCGGGCAGGGAGAACACTGAAGCTTTCTTT.

The chain links TRBV10-3 to TRBJ2-7; TRBD2 matches at 7 bases. J was trimmed by 1 base and V by 7 bases; bases with no gene match: 10. Germline V gene lookup returns CDR1 ENHRY and CDR2 SYGVKD. This CDR3 contains 15 residues. The CDR3 spells CAIKSRRGDSYEQYF. The CDR3 DNA reads TGTGCCATCAAGTCTCGCCGGGGGGATTCCTACGAGCAGTACTTC.

The genes are TRBV6-1 and TRBJ1-6; D is undetermined. V lost 2 bases and J 0 bases, leaving 17 bases between the germline ends. Germline V gene lookup returns CDR1 MNHNS and CDR2 SASEGT. The CDR3 covers 19 residues. The CDR3 loop reads CASSERCNSSGSYNSPLHF. The CDR3 DNA sequence: TGTGCCAGCAGTGAACGGTGTAACAGTTCAGGCTCCTATAATTCACCCCTCCACTTT.

This chain links TRBV7-9 with TRBJ2-2; TRBD1 aligns across 9 bases. This CDR3 has 15 amino acids. Germline CDR1 and CDR2: SEHNR and FQNEAQ (reference sequence). The ends lost 5 bases at V and 3 bases at J; junction bases unmatched: 4. Here the CDR3 DNA reads TGTGCCAGCAGCCACCGACAGGGGGACACCGGGGAGCTGTTTTTT. This translates into CASSHRQGDTGELFF.

The chain employs TRBV5-1 and TRBJ2-5; D is unresolved. CDR1 and CDR2 (germline): SGHRS, YFSETQ. There are 17 residues in the CDR3. The V end was cut by 5 bases, the J end by 7 bases, with 27 bases between. CDR3 sequence reads: CASSRRINGLTELTQYF. CDR3 nucleotide sequence: TGCGCCAGCAGTCGCCGTATAAATGGGCTAACAGAACTGACCCAGTACTTC.

The rearrangement uses TRBV10-2 and TRBJ1-1, with 8 positions matching TRBD1. The germline gives CDR1 WSHSY, CDR2 SAAADI. V was clipped by 3 bases and J by 2 bases; unmatched bases: 5. The CDR3 loop spans 15 amino acids. The CDR3 nucleotides are TGCGCCAGCAGTGACCCCAGGGGGCACAACACTGAAGCTTTCTTT. It encodes CASSDPRGHNTEAFF.